Presented here are 5 T cell receptor beta chains from one specimen sequenced in a study of blood T cell repertoires in COVID-19. Assay used: immunoSEQ multiplex PCR; TCRdb lists only in-frame clones, some missing. Found here are about 170,000 clones, 82% of them singletons; the top ten hold roughly 7%. The sequenced sample was peripheral blood. The receptors were sampled from a middle-aged woman with COVID-19, enrolled during active disease.

The chain is built from TRBV7-9 and TRBJ2-7; D is undetermined. Per the germline V gene, CDR1 is SEHNR and CDR2 is FQNEAQ (reference sequence). The CDR3 totals 11 residues. V was cut by 5 bases and J by 4 bases, with 6 bases left in between. The CDR3 region has the DNA TGTGCCAGCAGCGTTAAATACGAGCAGTACTTC. Amino acids: CASSVKYEQYF.

This chain joins TRBV7-9 and TRBJ1-2; TRBD1 aligns across 9 bases. Germline trimming cut 10 bases from V and 7 bases from J; bases unmatched to any gene: 4. CDR1 and CDR2 (germline): SEHNR, FQNEAQ (reference sequence). The CDR3 length is 11 residues. CDR3: CANGQGSGYTF. CDR3 nucleotide sequence: TGTGCCAACGGACAGGGGAGTGGCTACACCTTC.

V and J are TRBV7-6 and TRBJ2-2; D remains unclear. The V gene's germline CDR1 is SGHVS and CDR2 FNYEAQ. Trimming removed 6 bases at V and 3 bases at J, with 11 bases between. The CDR3 is 14 residues long. The CDR3 loop reads CASSSRKDTGELFF. The CDR3 DNA reads TGTGCCAGCAGTTCCAGGAAGGACACCGGGGAGCTGTTTTTT. Filled out from reference TRBV7-6 and TRBJ2-2, the complete variable domain reads GAGVSQSPRYKVTKRGQDVALRCDPISGHVSLYWYRQALGQGPEFLTYFNYEAQQDKSGLPNDRFSAERPEGSISTLTIQRTEQRDSAMYRCASSSRKDTGELFFGEGSRLTVL.

The chain recombines TRBV15 with TRBJ1-1, with a possible D match to TRBD1 (6 bases). The CDR3 totals 13 residues. From germline, CDR1 is LNHNV and CDR2 YYDKDF (reference sequence). The V end was cut by 5 bases, the J end by 4 bases, with 11 bases between. The CDR3 DNA sequence: TGTGCCACCAGCGGGGGCCTAGGCACTGAAGCTTTCTTT. Its protein is CATSGGLGTEAFF.

V gene TRBV5-8 combines with J gene TRBJ2-3; 10 nucleotides agree with TRBD1. This CDR3 has 12 residues. Looked up from germline, CDR1 is SGHTS and CDR2 is YDEGEE. The V segment lost 10 bases and the J segment 2 bases; nucleotides outside the gene matches: 1. The CDR3 DNA reads as TGTGCCGGGACAGGGGCCACAGATACGCAGTATTTT. Translation: CAGTGATDTQYF.